Below are 13 T cell receptor beta chains sequenced from a single sample in a study of post-analysis software for immune sequencing data. General observations from the study: Patients had higher frequencies than controls of about five TRBV segments, including TRBV5-6, TRBV5-1 and TRBV20-1.

These receptors lack a known antigen. Unique molecular identifiers were built into the TCR beta cDNA libraries. TCRdb called the PCR reads again in MiXCR, with one record for every CDR3 protein. The table records about 460,000 distinct CDR3 sequences, around 40% of them present only once. Material for sequencing was blood. These receptors were collected from a girl between 10 and 17 years old with multiple sclerosis.

This chain uses TRBV7-9 with TRBJ2-3, with TRBD2 matching over 7 bases. Germline V gene sequence: CDR1 SEHNR, CDR2 FQNEAQ (reference sequence). Unmatched junction bases numbered 7, after V lost 10 bases and J lost 0 bases. The CDR3 is 14 residues long. In DNA, the CDR3 is TGTGCCACCGAGGGAGGGAGTAGCACAGATACGCAGTATTTT. Protein: CATEGGSSTDTQYF.

The genes are TRBV30 and TRBJ2-3; TRBD2 aligns across 10 bases. J gave up 2 bases and V 2 bases, and 4 bases lay outside the gene matches. CDR1 and CDR2 from the germline V gene are GTSNPN and SVGIG (reference sequence). The CDR3 totals 15 residues. CDR3 DNA: TGTGCCTGGAGTAACGGACTAGCGGCCACAGATACGCAGTATTTT. It encodes CAWSNGLAATDTQYF.

V usage is TRBV29-1 and J usage is TRBJ2-1, with 8 bases fitting TRBD2. Germline CDR1 and CDR2: SQVTM and ANQGSEA. V shed 2 bases, J shed 4 bases, and the junction held 4 bases outside the gene matches. The CDR3 runs 14 residues. CDR3 sequence: CSVERTSPYNEQFF. The CDR3 region has the DNA TGCAGCGTTGAAAGGACTAGCCCTTACAATGAGCAGTTCTTC.

The rearrangement links TRBV7-9 to TRBJ1-1; maybe TRBD1 (5 bases). The germline V gene encodes CDR1 SEHNR and CDR2 FQNEAQ (reference sequence). The CDR3 consists of 15 residues. V was trimmed by 1 base and J by 5 bases, leaving 14 bases between them. The CDR3 coding sequence is TGTGCCAGCAGCTTAGGGAGCAGGGTAGGGACTGAAGCTTTCTTT. Translating gives CASSLGSRVGTEAFF.

The rearrangement uses TRBV5-6 and TRBJ2-1; D is undetermined. This CDR3 spans 12 amino acids. CDR1 is SGHDT and CDR2 is YYEEEE in the germline V gene. V lost 4 bases and J lost 4, with 6 bases in between. The CDR3 DNA follows: TGTGCCAGCAGCATCGCTTACAATGAGCAGTTCTTC. Its protein is CASSIAYNEQFF.

This clonotype was seen more than once but under ten times. The chain couples TRBV15 to TRBJ2-4; D remains unclear. In germline, CDR1 is LNHNV, CDR2 YYDKDF (reference sequence). This CDR3 is built from 11 residues. The ends were cut back, 6 bases at V and 8 bases at J, with 8 bases in the middle. CDR3 in DNA: TGTGCCACCAGTTCGGTGGACATTCAGTACTTC. Residues: CATSSVDIQYF.

The chain combines TRBV28 with TRBJ2-7; TRBD1 matches at 11 bases. Losses at the gene ends were 6 bases for V and 6 bases for J; bases not matched to a gene: 7. Germline CDR1 reads MDHEN; CDR2 reads SYDVKM. This CDR3 region has 14 residues. This CDR3 reads CASSQGTGGTEQYF. The CDR3 DNA reads TGTGCCAGCAGCCAAGGGACAGGGGGTACCGAGCAGTACTTC.

This sequence joins TRBV5-1 and TRBJ1-1, with D maybe TRBD1 (6 bases). V was cut by 7 bases and J by 1 base, with 17 bases left in between. The CDR3 covers 15 residues. In germline, CDR1 is SGHRS, CDR2 YFSETQ. This CDR3 reads CASHRESGWNTEAFF. CDR3 sequence (DNA): TGCGCCAGCCACAGGGAATCGGGATGGAACACTGAAGCTTTCTTT.

In its sample, this clonotype was seen a few times. The junction and the germline gene differ at one end; a read error may be behind it. The genes are TRBV20-1 and TRBJ1-2; D remains ambiguous. The CDR3 has 12 residues. The germline CDR1 and CDR2 sequences are DFQATT and SNEGSKA (reference sequence). The chain's CDR3 is CSAREGSYGCTF. CDR3 sequence (DNA): TGCAGTGCTAGAGAGGGGAGCTATGGCTGCACCTTC.

The chain carries TRBV29-1 and TRBJ2-4, with a tentative D call TRBD1 (6 bases). Matching the DNA end better, TRBJ2-5 makes the J call doubtful. Germline V lookup: CDR1 SQVTM, CDR2 ANQGSEA. This CDR3 is built from 12 residues. The CDR3: CSVGQGRETQYF. The CDR3 nucleotides are TGCAGCGTTGGGCAGGGGCGAGAGACCCAGTACTTC.

The rearrangement uses TRBV7-6 and TRBJ2-4; tentative D call: TRBD1 (7 bases). The CDR3 is 17 residues long. V was pared by 5 bases and J by 6 bases, with 23 bases between. In germline, CDR1 is SGHVS, CDR2 FNYEAQ. CDR3 amino acids: CASSPGGNRGNGNIQYF. The CDR3 DNA follows: TGTGCCAGCAGCCCCGGCGGGAACAGGGGCAATGGAAACATTCAGTACTTC.

J is TRBJ2-1 and V is TRBV2, with 7 bases identical to TRBD1. CDR3 size: 13 residues. V shed 6 bases and J 10 bases; nucleotides not matched to a gene: 9. The germline CDR1 and CDR2 sequences are SNHLY and FYNNEI. CDR3 loop: CASRADREYEQFF. CDR3 sequence (DNA): TGTGCCAGCAGGGCCGACAGGGAGTACGAGCAGTTCTTC.

The chain links TRBV5-5 to TRBJ2-3, with TRBD2 matching over 8 bases. V trimming: 0 bases; J trimming: 0 bases; junction bases outside the gene matches: 9. Germline assignment: CDR1 SGHKS and CDR2 YYEKEE (reference sequence). The CDR3 consists of 18 residues. DNA for the CDR3: TGTGCCAGCAGCTTGGAGGAGCCGCCTAGCGGGAGCACAGATACGCAGTATTTT. Its protein product is CASSLEEPPSGSTDTQYF.